This T cell receptor beta chain derives from a study of T cell responses to AZD1222 COVID-19 vaccine (dated by TCRdb to the early 2020s). Some background on the complete study: TCR sequencing covered over 230 trial participants: 200 to 220 given two doses of AZD1222 and approximately 26 given two doses of MenACWY control vaccine. Trial participants were enrolled by age into 18-55, 56-69 and 70-plus year subgroups, with roughly 160, 29 and 62 TCR-sequenced participants respectively. Findings and caveats that apply to the study as a whole: CD4 TCRs associated with the vaccine covered the entire spike protein, and the dominant responses were in regions 160-218 and 743-854. The 56-69-year group was small, and its depth increase did not reach significance, likely because of low power. Only five to seven AZD1222 recipients were SARS-CoV-2 seropositive at baseline, limiting conclusions about previously exposed vaccinees. Nearly half of unique spike-specific TCRs reportedly recognized epitopes outside regions mutated in the B.1.351 and B.1.1.7 variants. Participants were mostly white British, with more females than males. The authors suggested clonal diversity may have been underestimated. After two AZD1222 doses, spike-specific TCR breadth and depth were significantly higher than at day 0 and than in MenACWY recipients. Because no samples from the day 14 peak response were available, repertoires could be characterized only after the peak T cell response.

In light of the paper, this sample's time point label describes: about 28 days (+/-7) after the second vaccine dose. Because spike-specific TCR depth and breadth did not differ between the two schedules, AZD1222 recipients who got a second dose at roughly 4 weeks were pooled with those who got a second dose at roughly 12 weeks. Vaccinee samples came from UK trials COV001 and COV002, including a single-blind randomized controlled phase 2/3 trial of AZD1222 (ChAdOx1 nCoV-19) in healthy adults. For TCRbeta chain sequencing, PBMC samples from trial participants were taken at day 0 and at day 28 after the second dose. On this clone: It lacks a known antigen. No base quality information exists; no much larger clone differs at one position.

The CDR3 spans 15 residues, from the cysteine through the phenylalanine. Only the CDR3 region is kept as DNA, spanning 45 bases read in frame from base 1. Cut back by 4 bases and 4 bases, the V and J ends lie 14 bases apart. Via the germline V gene, CDR1 is SNHLY and CDR2 FYNNEI. The CDR3 regions of human TCRbeta chains were analyzed by immunosequencing. Per the source publication's procedure: Repertoire TCRs were checked for matches against a reference library of SARS-CoV-2-specific TCRs that had been generated using the MIRA antigen-specificity platform. Breadth was defined as the fraction of unique TCRs that were SARS-CoV-2-associated. Depth was defined as the fraction of total T cells that were SARS-CoV-2-associated. Using the MIRA data, each spike-specific TCR was assigned both to the spike region to which the TCR was reactive and to a CD4 or CD8 class. Log10-transformed breadth and depth values were compared by one-way ANOVA with Sidak's multiple comparisons tests. TCRdb took this table from immuneACCESS and kept in-frame rearrangements with V and J called. Such tables lack part of the clones; where checked against another copy, unresolved V genes explain under half of the gap, and the rest is unexplained. The DNA gave D and trimming, while V, J and clone size come from that table. Present in this sample are 160,000 or so clones, over 90% of which were seen just once. The ten largest clonotypes hold approximately 1.5% of the sample.

This specimen consisted of peripheral blood, obtained 28 days after the second AZD1222 dose. The clonotype originates from an adult who received the AZD1222 COVID-19 vaccine. Recombination connected TRBV2 to TRBJ1-5, with no D gene named confidently. The CDR3 here reads CASSAGQAPNQPQHF. The DNA sequence reads TGTGCCAGCAGTGCTGGGCAGGCGCCAAATCAGCCCCAGCATTTT.